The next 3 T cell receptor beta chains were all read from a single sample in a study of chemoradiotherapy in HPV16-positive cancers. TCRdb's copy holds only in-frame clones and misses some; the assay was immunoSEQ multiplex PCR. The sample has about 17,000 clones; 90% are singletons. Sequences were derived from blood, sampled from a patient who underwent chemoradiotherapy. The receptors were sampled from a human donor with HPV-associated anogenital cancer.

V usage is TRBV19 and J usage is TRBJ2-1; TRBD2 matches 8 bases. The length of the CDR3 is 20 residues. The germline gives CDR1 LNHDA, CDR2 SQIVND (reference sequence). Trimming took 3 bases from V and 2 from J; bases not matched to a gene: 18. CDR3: CASSIGGGASGQLAYNEQFF. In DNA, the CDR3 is TGTGCCAGTAGTATCGGAGGCGGGGCTAGCGGGCAGCTAGCCTACAATGAGCAGTTCTTC.

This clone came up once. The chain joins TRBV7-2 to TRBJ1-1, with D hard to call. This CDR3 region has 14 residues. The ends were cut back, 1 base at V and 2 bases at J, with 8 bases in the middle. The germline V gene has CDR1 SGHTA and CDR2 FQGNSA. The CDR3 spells CASSLDITNTEAFF. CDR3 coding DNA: TGTGCCAGCAGCTTAGACATTACCAACACTGAAGCTTTCTTT.

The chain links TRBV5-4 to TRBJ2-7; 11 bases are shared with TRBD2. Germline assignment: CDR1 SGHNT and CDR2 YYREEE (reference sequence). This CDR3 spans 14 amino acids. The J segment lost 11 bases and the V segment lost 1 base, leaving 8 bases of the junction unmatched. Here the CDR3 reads CASSLWSSGGREYF. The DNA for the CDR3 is TGTGCCAGCAGCTTGTGGTCTAGCGGGGGGAGAGAGTACTTC.